The rows below give T cell receptor beta chains drawn from one sample of a study of Ad26.COV2.S vaccination and SARS-CoV-2 variants. Here immunoSEQ multiplex PCR was the method, and the copy in TCRdb shows in-frame clones only, minus some. The sample records 300,000 to 400,000 clones, under 95% being singletons. The sample was peripheral blood, taken after recovery from COVID-19. The receptor set was obtained from a human donor who had recovered from COVID-19. CDR3s include the opening cysteine and the closing phenylalanine or tryptophan. A D gene is named only where the DNA matches it firmly. A row's size may be missing; if present it is once, few, many or a size class.

v_call,d_call,clone_size,j_call,cdr3_nt,cdr3_aa
TRBV7-9,NA,NA,TRBJ1-2,TGTGCCAGCAGCTTCCAGGCCGACTATGGCTACACCTTC,CASSFQADYGYTF
TRBV4-1,TRBD2,NA,TRBJ2-1,TGCGCCAGCAGCCAAGTGCAGCGGGGGGGCCTACGAGCCAATGAGCAGTTCTTC,CASSQVQRGGLRANEQFF
TRBV6-1,NA,NA,TRBJ2-1,TGTGCCAGCAGTGAGGGCTCCGGGGGGCCCTCGGGGAATGAGCAGTTCTTC,CASSEGSGGPSGNEQFF
TRBV11-2,TRBD2,NA,TRBJ2-3,TGTGCCAGCAGCTTTCCTAGCGGGGGGTATGATACGCAGTATTTT,CASSFPSGGYDTQYF
TRBV4-2,TRBD1,NA,TRBJ2-3,TGTGCCAGCAGCCCAAGGGGCCAGGGGGCGGGAGATACGCAGTATTTT,CASSPRGQGAGDTQYF
TRBV10-3,NA,NA,TRBJ1-6,TGTGCCATCAGGGACAGCTCTAATTCACCCCTCCACTTT,CAIRDSSNSPLHF
TRBV4-1,TRBD1,NA,TRBJ1-1,TGCGCCAGCAGCCAAGTACAGGGGGGAGACCCTGAAGCTTTCTTT,CASSQVQGGDPEAFF
TRBV4-3,NA,few,TRBJ1-2,TGCGCCAGCAGCCAAGATCGGGGGGTGGGCTACACCTTC,CASSQDRGVGYTF
TRBV13,NA,NA,TRBJ2-3,TGTGCCAGCACTAGTCGGGTGGGGACCAGTACGCAGTATTTT,CASTSRVGTSTQYF
TRBV5-1,TRBD2,once,TRBJ2-2,TGCGCCAGCGCCGGGGGTAGCGGGGACACCGGGGAGCTGTTTTTT,CASAGGSGDTGELFF
TRBV18,TRBD1,NA,TRBJ2-3,TGTGCCAGCTCACCTCGATTGGGACAGACTAGCACAGATACGCAGTATTTT,CASSPRLGQTSTDTQYF
TRBV18,TRBD1,NA,TRBJ2-4,TGTGTCAGCTCACCACCGGGACAGCTAGCCAAAAACATTCAGTACTTC,CVSSPPGQLAKNIQYF
TRBV4-3,TRBD1,NA,TRBJ2-7,TGCGCCAGCAGCCATGTAGGGGGCCCCTCCTACGAGCAGTACTTC,CASSHVGGPSYEQYF
TRBV9,NA,few,TRBJ2-2,TGTGCCAGCAGTGAGGGGGCCGGGGAGCTGTTTTTT,CASSEGAGELFF
TRBV7-8,TRBD1,NA,TRBJ2-7,TGTGCCAGCAGCGTCTCCGGGACAGGGGCCCTACCGGGCCAGTACTTC,CASSVSGTGALPGQYF
TRBV10-1,TRBD1,NA,TRBJ2-7,TGCGCCAGCTCCCGGACAGGGTTCGAGCAGTACTTC,CASSRTGFEQYF
TRBV3-1/TRBV3-2,TRBD2,NA,TRBJ2-1,TGTGCCAGCAGCCAAGATTCCCGCGGGCCGGGGGGGTACAATGAGCAGTTCTTC,CASSQDSRGPGGYNEQFF
TRBV15,NA,NA,TRBJ1-1,TGTGCCACCAGCAAGGACAGAGGGTCGTACACTGAAGCTTTCTTT,CATSKDRGSYTEAFF
TRBV25-1,NA,NA,TRBJ1-3,TGTGCCAGCAGTGCTGGGGCCTTCTCTGGAAACACCATATATTTT,CASSAGAFSGNTIYF
TRBV5-4,NA,NA,TRBJ2-1,TGTGCCAGCAGCGCGAGGGGGTCCTACAATGAGCAGTTCTTC,CASSARGSYNEQFF
TRBV21-1,NA,NA,TRBJ1-5,TGTGCCAGCAGAGTCCAGGGAGGGGGGGACAATCAGCCCCAGCATTTT,CASRVQGGGDNQPQHF
TRBV2,TRBD2,NA,TRBJ2-7,TGTGCCAGCAGTGAAGGGCTGGCGGGGGGGGTATACGAGCAGTACTTC,CASSEGLAGGVYEQYF
TRBV9,NA,once,TRBJ2-5,TGTGCCAGCAGCGGGTTAACACAGACCCAGTACTTC,CASSGLTQTQYF
TRBV7-9,TRBD1,NA,TRBJ2-7,TGTGCCAGCAGCATAAAAGGGACAGAAGAATCCTACGAGCAGTACTTC,CASSIKGTEESYEQYF
TRBV27,NA,NA,TRBJ2-1,TGTGCCAGCAGTTTATGGGGGAATGAGCAGTTCTTC,CASSLWGNEQFF
TRBV9,TRBD2,NA,TRBJ2-3,TGTGCCAGCAGCGTTAGGATAGCGGGGGGGCGGGACACAGATACGCAGTATTTT,CASSVRIAGGRDTDTQYF
TRBV7-8,NA,NA,TRBJ1-4,TGTGCCAGCAGCCCACGGGAGACTAATGAAAAACTGTTTTTT,CASSPRETNEKLFF
TRBV4-1,TRBD2,once,TRBJ2-3,TGCGCCAGCAGGGCCCCAGCTAGCGGGGGTACTCAGACAGATACGCAGTATTTT,CASRAPASGGTQTDTQYF
TRBV6-7,NA,NA,TRBJ2-7,TGTGCCAGCAGTACTTGGACCCTCTCCTACGAGCAGTACTTC,CASSTWTLSYEQYF
TRBV5-6,NA,NA,TRBJ1-3,TGTGCCAGCAGCTCGGACAGCTCTGGAAACACCATATATTTT,CASSSDSSGNTIYF
TRBV19,NA,NA,TRBJ1-5,TGTGCCAGTAGTAGAGAGGGGGATCAGCCCCAGCATTTT,CASSREGDQPQHF
TRBV10-1,NA,NA,TRBJ2-2,TGCGCCAGCAGCAAGGGGGCGAACACCGGGGAGCTGTTTTTT,CASSKGANTGELFF
TRBV5-8,NA,NA,TRBJ2-7,TGTGCCAGCAGCTTGAATGGACAGAGCTCCTACGAGCAGTACTTC,CASSLNGQSSYEQYF
TRBV7-8,NA,NA,TRBJ1-2,TGTGCCAGCAGCCGAACAGGATATGGCTACACCTTC,CASSRTGYGYTF
TRBV9,TRBD1,NA,TRBJ2-7,TGTGCCAGCAGCGCTGGGACAGGGAGGGTCTACGAGCAGTACTTC,CASSAGTGRVYEQYF
TRBV11-3,NA,NA,TRBJ2-1,TGTGCCAGCAGCCCGGACAGCAATGAGCAGTTCTTC,CASSPDSNEQFF
TRBV4-1,TRBD1,NA,TRBJ2-2,TGCGCCAGCAGCCACGGACAGGGGGCGAACACCGGGGAGCTGTTTTTT,CASSHGQGANTGELFF
TRBV12-5,NA,NA,TRBJ1-2,TGTGCTAGTGACTCTAGGACCTCCGGAGGATCGGGCTACACCTTC,CASDSRTSGGSGYTF
TRBV5-4,NA,NA,TRBJ1-2,TGTGCCAGCAGCCAGCCGGTTCGACCTGGCTACACCTTC,CASSQPVRPGYTF
TRBV6-2/TRBV6-3,TRBD1,NA,TRBJ2-5,TGTGCCAGCAGTGACGGGGACAGGGGGGAGACCCAGTACTTC,CASSDGDRGETQYF
TRBV4-1,NA,NA,TRBJ2-3,TGCGCCAGCAGCCACTGGCGGATTTTGGATACGCAGTATTTT,CASSHWRILDTQYF
TRBV5-4,NA,NA,TRBJ1-6,TGTGCCAGCAGCTTGTCGACGCCGGATTCACCCCTCCACTTT,CASSLSTPDSPLHF
TRBV7-9,NA,NA,TRBJ2-7,TGTGCCAGCAGCTTAGAAGAATGGGGTAAATACGAGCAGTACTTC,CASSLEEWGKYEQYF
TRBV19,TRBD1,NA,TRBJ1-1,TGTGCCAGTAGTATAGATGTGGGACAGGGACCGAACACTGAAGCTTTCTTT,CASSIDVGQGPNTEAFF
TRBV11-2,TRBD2,NA,TRBJ2-2,TGTGCCAGCAGCGGTCGGGGGACTAGCGGGGGGTGGAACACCGGGGAGCTGTTTTTT,CASSGRGTSGGWNTGELFF
TRBV4-3,NA,NA,TRBJ2-5,TGCGCCAGCAGCCAAGGTGGGGGGGAGACCCAGTACTTC,CASSQGGGETQYF
TRBV29-1,TRBD1,once,TRBJ2-3,TGCAGCGCCACACGGGACAGGGAGGTGTATTTT,CSATRDREVYF
TRBV5-4,NA,NA,TRBJ2-3,TGTGCCAGCAGCTCGAGGGGCACAGATACGCAGTATTTT,CASSSRGTDTQYF
TRBV5-1,TRBD1,NA,TRBJ1-1,TGCGCCAGCAGCGTCACAGGGGGGTACACTGAAGCTTTCTTT,CASSVTGGYTEAFF
TRBV6-5,NA,NA,TRBJ1-2,TGTGCCAGCAGTTACTCGTGGGGACGGAACTATGGCTACACCTTC,CASSYSWGRNYGYTF
TRBV20-1,NA,NA,TRBJ2-4,TGCAGTGCTAGTCCAGGGGAGGTAGCCAAAAACATTCAGTACTTC,CSASPGEVAKNIQYF
TRBV11-3,NA,NA,TRBJ2-3,TGTGCCAGCAGCTTAGGACGTAGCACAGATACGCAGTATTTT,CASSLGRSTDTQYF
TRBV7-8,NA,NA,TRBJ2-5,TGTGCCAGCAGCTATCAAGAGACCCAGTACTTC,CASSYQETQYF